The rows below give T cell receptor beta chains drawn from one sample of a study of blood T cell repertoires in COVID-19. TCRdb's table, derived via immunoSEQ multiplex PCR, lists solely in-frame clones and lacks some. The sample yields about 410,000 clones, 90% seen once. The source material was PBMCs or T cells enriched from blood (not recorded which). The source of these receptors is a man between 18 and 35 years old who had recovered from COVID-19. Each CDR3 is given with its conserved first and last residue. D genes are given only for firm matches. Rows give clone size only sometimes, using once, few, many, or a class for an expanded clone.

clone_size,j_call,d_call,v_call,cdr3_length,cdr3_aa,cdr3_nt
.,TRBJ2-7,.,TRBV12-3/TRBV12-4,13,CASRLGSGDEQYF,TGTGCCAGCAGACTTGGTTCAGGGGACGAGCAGTACTTC
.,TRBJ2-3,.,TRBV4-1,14,CASSQDPGTDTQYF,TGCGCCAGCAGCCAAGATCCAGGAACAGATACGCAGTATTTT
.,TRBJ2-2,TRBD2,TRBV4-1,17,CASSRSGGALATGELFF,TGCGCCAGCAGCCGCTCGGGGGGGGCGCTGGCCACCGGGGAGCTGTTTTTT
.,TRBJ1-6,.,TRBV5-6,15,CASSFRQDYNSPLHF,TGTGCCAGCAGCTTCCGGCAGGACTATAATTCACCCCTCCACTTT
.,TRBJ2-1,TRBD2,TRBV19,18,CASSAGLAGESSYNEQFF,TGTGCCAGTAGTGCCGGACTAGCGGGGGAGAGCTCCTACAATGAGCAGTTCTTC
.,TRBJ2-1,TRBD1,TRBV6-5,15,CASSSRQGTYNEQFF,TGTGCCAGCAGCTCCCGACAGGGGACCTACAATGAGCAGTTCTTC
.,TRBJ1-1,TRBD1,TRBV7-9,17,CASSLAGGTVGNTEAFF,TGTGCCAGCAGCTTAGCAGGGGGGACAGTTGGGAACACTGAAGCTTTCTTT
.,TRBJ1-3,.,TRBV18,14,CASSPQSSGNTIYF,TGTGCCAGCTCACCTCAGTCATCTGGAAACACCATATATTTT
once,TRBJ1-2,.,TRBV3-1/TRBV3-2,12,CASSQHSKGYTF,TGTGCCAGCAGCCAGCACTCAAAAGGCTACACCTTC
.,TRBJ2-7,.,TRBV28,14,CASSSLTGRYEQYF,TGTGCCAGCAGTTCCCTGACAGGTCGCTACGAGCAGTACTTC
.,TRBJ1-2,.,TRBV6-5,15,CASSRLGDSGYGYTF,TGTGCCAGCAGTAGATTAGGCGACTCGGGCTATGGCTACACCTTC
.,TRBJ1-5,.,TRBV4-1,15,CASSQGAARNQPQHF,TGCGCCAGCAGCCAGGGGGCGGCGCGCAATCAGCCCCAGCATTTT
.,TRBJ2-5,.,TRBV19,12,CASSSHRETQYF,TGTGCCAGTAGTAGCCACAGAGAGACCCAGTACTTC
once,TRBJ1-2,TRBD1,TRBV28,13,CASRPGQNYGYTF,TGTGCCAGCAGGCCGGGACAGAACTATGGCTACACCTTC
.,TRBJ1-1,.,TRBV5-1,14,CASSLLQSNTEAFF,TGCGCCAGCAGCTTGCTACAGTCGAACACTGAAGCTTTCTTT
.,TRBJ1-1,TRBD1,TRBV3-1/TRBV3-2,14,CASSLLPGQSEAFF,TGTGCCAGCAGCCTCCTTCCGGGACAGTCTGAAGCTTTCTTT
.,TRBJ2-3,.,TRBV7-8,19,CASSLVSPPRRRGTDTQYF,TGTGCCAGCAGCTTAGTATCTCCTCCTCGGCGGCGAGGCACAGATACGCAGTATTTT
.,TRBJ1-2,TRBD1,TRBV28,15,CASRNPGGRDYGYTF,TGTGCCAGCAGGAATCCAGGGGGGCGCGACTATGGCTACACCTTC
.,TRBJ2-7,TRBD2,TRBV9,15,CASSVAGTSGEEQYF,TGTGCCAGCAGCGTAGCTGGGACTAGCGGGGAGGAGCAGTACTTC
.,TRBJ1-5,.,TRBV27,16,CASSFTGKTSYQPQHF,TGTGCCAGCAGTTTCACAGGGAAGACAAGCTATCAGCCCCAGCATTTT
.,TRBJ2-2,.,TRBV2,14,CASSELAGTGELFF,TGTGCCAGCAGTGAACTAGCTGGCACCGGGGAGCTGTTTTTT
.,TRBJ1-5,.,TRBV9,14,CASSPERGNQPQHF,TGTGCCAGCAGCCCTGAGAGGGGCAATCAGCCCCAGCATTTT
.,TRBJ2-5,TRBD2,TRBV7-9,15,CASSLVLAGQETQYF,TGTGCCAGCAGCTTAGTCCTAGCGGGGCAAGAGACCCAGTACTTC